The 20 T cell receptor beta chains presented below share a single source sample, sequenced in a study of read filtering for tumor transcriptome and immune sequencing. Molecular barcoded adaptors covering alpha/delta and beta/gamma chains were used on approximately 400 ng RNA. TCRdb re-derived calls from the reads in MiXCR, one entry per CDR3 protein. Among tens of thousands of distinct CDR3 sequences listed, under 25% were seen once. The specimen was a population of CD138-negative cells sorted from bone marrow. These receptor sequences come from a donor at least 40 years old with multiple myeloma.

The chain is built from TRBV6-1 and TRBJ1-1, with D maybe TRBD1 (5 bases). The V end lost 8 bases, the J end lost 4 bases, and 14 bases lay between the germline ends. CDR3 length: 13 amino acids. Germline V lookup: CDR1 MNHNS, CDR2 SASEGT. The CDR3 sequence: CASGGGWSTEAFF. CDR3 in DNA: TGTGCCAGCGGCGGGGGATGGAGCACTGAAGCTTTCTTT.

The chain uses TRBV6-2 or TRBV6-3 and TRBJ2-3; 9 bases match TRBD1. CDR3 length: 13 amino acids. The ends lost 6 bases at V and 6 bases at J; junction bases unmatched: 4. Per the germline V gene, CDR1 is MNHEY and CDR2 is SVGEGT. CDR3 coding DNA: TGTGCCAGCAGGACACAGGGGGCGGATACGCAGTATTTT. This translates into CASRTQGADTQYF.

This clonotype was found many times. The gene calls are TRBV21-1 and TRBJ2-1; the listed D gene, TRBD1, was not tested against the DNA. TRBV21-1 has pseudogene status. CDR3 size: 15 residues. Written as DNA, the CDR3 is TGTGCCAGCACCCTGGGGGGACGAACCCTTCGGGAGCAGTTCTTC. Its translation: CASTLGGRTLREQFF.

This clonotype was counted a few times. The V gene is TRBV5-1, the J gene TRBJ2-7, with 7 bases fitting TRBD2. This CDR3 spans 14 amino acids. Trimming cost V 4 bases and J 4 bases; bases outside gene matches: 8. CDR1 is SGHRS and CDR2 is YFSETQ in the germline V gene. CDR3 nucleotides: TGCGCCAGCAGCCTGACAACCGGGGGGTACGAGCAGTACTTC. Its translation: CASSLTTGGYEQYF.

The count of this clonotype is one. A much larger clone differs by one base, so this may be a read error. The chain employs TRBV5-1 and TRBJ1-2; D gene ambiguous. Germline CDR1 and CDR2: SGHRS and YFSETQ. The CDR3 spans 14 residues. CDR3 DNA sequence: TGCGCCAGCAGCTTAGGGCTGGGGATCTACGGCTACGCCTTC. Translation: CASSLGLGIYGYAF.

This clonotype was observed at least ten times. The rearrangement uses TRBV29-1 and TRBJ1-1, with 7 positions matching TRBD1. Germline-derived CDR1 and CDR2 are SQVTM and ANQGSEA. The CDR3 sequence is 13 residues long. V lost 8 bases and J lost 4; bases outside the gene matches: 10. DNA for the CDR3: TGCAGCCCTAGTACAGGGGAGGTCACTGAAGCTTTCTTT. It specifies CSPSTGEVTEAFF.

As regards this clonotype: A single base separates this from a much larger clone, so it may be a read error. This chain uses TRBV28 with TRBJ2-1; D unclear. The CDR3 has 14 residues. CDR1 and CDR2 (germline): MDHEN, SYDVKM. V dropped 6 bases and J dropped 7 bases, with 16 bases sitting between them. CDR3 in DNA: TGTGCCAGCAGAAGGGTAAGGCAAGGTAATGAGCAGTTCTTC. It is translated as CASRRVRQGNEQFF.

The sample holds many counts of this clonotype. The chain carries TRBV7-9 and TRBJ2-6; tentatively, D is TRBD1 (6 bases). The CDR3 is 18 residues long. The germline V and J ends were trimmed by 5 bases and 1 base, with 18 bases remaining between them. Germline lookup yields CDR1 SEHNR and CDR2 FQNEAQ (reference sequence). In nucleotides, the CDR3 is TGTGCCAGCAGCCCGCCCCTACTTACAGGGTCTGGGGCCAACGTCCTGACTTTC. This sequence encodes CASSPPLLTGSGANVLTF.

This clonotype was counted ten times or more. J is TRBJ2-1 and V is TRBV7-3, with 11 bases identical to TRBD2. CDR1 SGHTA and CDR2 FQGTGA come from the germline V gene. The V and J ends lost 2 bases and 4 bases, in that order; junction bases with no gene match: 4. CDR3 length: 16 amino acids. For the CDR3, the DNA is TGTGCCAGCAGCTTACTAACTAGCGGGGGTTACAATGAGCAGTTCTTC. This sequence encodes CASSLLTSGGYNEQFF.

This clonotype was found many times. The gene calls are TRBV28 and TRBJ2-3; 7 bases map to TRBD2. The CDR3 sequence is 16 residues long. The V gene end was trimmed by 1 base and the J gene end by 0 bases; junction bases not matched to a gene: 4. Germline assignment: CDR1 MDHEN and CDR2 SYDVKM. In nucleotides, the CDR3 is TGTGCCAGCAGTTTATTGACGGGGGGAAGCACAGATACGCAGTATTTT. Amino acid sequence: CASSLLTGGSTDTQYF. The complete variable domain, with remaining parts taken from reference TRBV28 and TRBJ2-3, reads DVKVTQSSRYLVKRTGEKVFLECVQDMDHENMFWYRQDPGLGLRLIYFSYDVKMKEKGDIPEGYSVSREKKERFSLILESASTNQTSMYLCASSLLTGGSTDTQYFGPGTRLTVL.

The CDR3 nucleotides are TGTGCCAGCAGTAACCGACAACAAGACTATGGCTACACCTTC. Amino acid sequence: CASSNRQQDYGYTF. The chain employs TRBV28 and TRBJ1-2; D is uncertain. The ends were cut back, 5 bases at V and 3 bases at J, with 13 bases in the middle. Germline CDR1 is MDHEN and CDR2 is SYDVKM. This CDR3 has 14 residues.

This clonotype was observed at least ten times. The chain joins TRBV6-1 to TRBJ2-7; the match to TRBD1 covers 8 bases. V lost 6 bases and J lost 6; bases outside the gene matches: 7. CDR1 is MNHNS, CDR2 SASEGT, per germline. The CDR3 totals 13 residues. In nucleotides, the CDR3 is TGTGCCAGCAGCGGACAGGGACTTCGCGAGCAGTACTTC. Translation: CASSGQGLREQYF.

This clonotype was observed at least ten times. The chain joins TRBV28 to TRBJ1-1; maybe TRBD1 (6 bases). CDR1 is MDHEN and CDR2 is SYDVKM in the germline V gene. CDR3 length: 17 amino acids. Trimming took off 3 bases at V and 6 bases at J, with 23 bases between the two ends. CDR3 sequence reads: CASSLSLRGLDSPEAFF. The CDR3, as DNA: TGTGCCAGCAGTTTGTCCCTCAGGGGTCTGGACTCCCCTGAAGCTTTCTTT.

This clonotype was seen ten or more times. The gene calls are TRBV28 and TRBJ1-2; TRBD1 is a possible D gene (5 bases). Trimming pared 7 bases from V and 8 bases from J, leaving 14 bases between. Per germline, CDR1 MDHEN and CDR2 SYDVKM. The CDR3 has 12 residues. CDR3 coding DNA: TGTGCCAGCACCGGGTCAGGGAGAGGCTACACCTTC. Translated: CASTGSGRGYTF.

This clonotype was seen many times. The V and J genes are TRBV9 and TRBJ2-3; 10 nucleotides line up with TRBD1. Germline V lookup: CDR1 SGDLS, CDR2 YYNGEE. The CDR3 totals 15 residues. Trimming removed 3 bases from V and 8 bases from J; junction bases left unmatched: 9. The CDR3 spells CASSAGQGVRGTQYF. The DNA for the CDR3 is TGTGCCAGCAGCGCCGGACAGGGGGTCAGGGGTACGCAGTATTTT.

The sample holds many counts of this clonotype. The chain is built from TRBV5-1 and TRBJ2-1, with TRBD1 matching 9 bases. CDR1 and CDR2 (germline): SGHRS, YFSETQ. There are 15 residues in the CDR3. V lost 4 bases and J lost 7; bases outside the gene matches: 9. The CDR3 spells CASSRGQGGSNEQFF. As DNA, the CDR3 is TGCGCCAGCAGCCGGGGACAGGGAGGAAGTAATGAGCAGTTCTTC.

The V call is TRBV5-6, the J call TRBJ2-1; perhaps TRBD2 as D (5 bases). Per germline, CDR1 SGHDT and CDR2 YYEEEE. CDR3 size: 14 residues. Trimming removed 4 bases from V and 3 bases from J, with 11 bases in between. The CDR3 spells CASSPEVVYNEQFF. The CDR3 DNA reads TGTGCCAGCAGCCCGGAGGTGGTCTACAATGAGCAGTTCTTC.

This clonotype came up many times. This chain joins TRBV12-3 or TRBV12-4 and TRBJ2-1; 11 nucleotides align to TRBD2. The junction had 8 bases not matched to a gene; V was cut back by 5 bases and J by 8 bases. The CDR3 consists of 15 residues. CDR3 region: CASSHTSGGIDEQFF. The CDR3 bases are TGTGCCAGCAGTCACACTAGCGGGGGTATTGATGAGCAGTTCTTC.

This clonotype was found many times. The chain links TRBV7-9 to TRBJ2-7; D perhaps matches TRBD2 (5 bases). Per germline, CDR1 SEHNR and CDR2 FQNEAQ (reference sequence). Trimming cost V 5 bases and J 12 bases, with 23 bases left between them. The CDR3 covers 14 residues. The CDR3 DNA is TGTGCCAGCAGCCCAGATCTGGCAGCGGCAGTGAGGTACTTC. Residues: CASSPDLAAAVRYF.

In its sample, this clonotype was seen many times. The chain couples TRBV6-5 to TRBJ2-5; no clear D. CDR1 is MNHEY and CDR2 is SVGAGI in the germline V gene. V gave up 2 bases and J gave up 2 bases, with 15 bases separating them. This CDR3 is 16 amino acids long. The DNA for the CDR3 is TGTGCCAGCAGTTACCATCGAGCTTCTACACAAGAGACCCAGTACTTC. This gives the protein CASSYHRASTQETQYF.